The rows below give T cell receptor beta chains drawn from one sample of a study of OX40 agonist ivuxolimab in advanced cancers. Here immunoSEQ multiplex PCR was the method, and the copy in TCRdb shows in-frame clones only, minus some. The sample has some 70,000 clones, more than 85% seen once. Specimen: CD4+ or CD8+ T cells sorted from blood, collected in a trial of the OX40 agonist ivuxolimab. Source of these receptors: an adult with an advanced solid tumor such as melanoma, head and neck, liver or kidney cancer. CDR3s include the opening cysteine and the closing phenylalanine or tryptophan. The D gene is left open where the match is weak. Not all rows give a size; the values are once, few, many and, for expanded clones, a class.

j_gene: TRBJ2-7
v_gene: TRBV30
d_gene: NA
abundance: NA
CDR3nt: TGTGCCACACAGGTTCTGGCGTCACTCCGGCAGTACTTC
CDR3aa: CATQVLASLRQYF

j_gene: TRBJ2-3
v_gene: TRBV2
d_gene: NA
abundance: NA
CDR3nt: TGTGCCAGCAGTGTTGAGGGGGGTTCTAGCACAGATACGCAGTATTTT
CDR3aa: CASSVEGGSSTDTQYF

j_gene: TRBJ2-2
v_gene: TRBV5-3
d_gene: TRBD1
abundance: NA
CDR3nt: TGTGCCAGAAGTCCGGGACAGGGGTCGGGCGGGGAGCTGTTTTTT
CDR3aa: CARSPGQGSGGELFF

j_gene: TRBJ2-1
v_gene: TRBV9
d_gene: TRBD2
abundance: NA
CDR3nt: TGTGCCAGCAGCGTCAGGACTAGCGGAAACAATGAGCAGTTCTTC
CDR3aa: CASSVRTSGNNEQFF

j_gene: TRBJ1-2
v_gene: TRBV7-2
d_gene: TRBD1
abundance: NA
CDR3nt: TGTGCCAGCAGCTTAGTGACAGGGCTTAACTATGGCTACACCTTC
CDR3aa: CASSLVTGLNYGYTF

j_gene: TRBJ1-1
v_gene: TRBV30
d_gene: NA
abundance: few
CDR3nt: TGTGCCTGGAGCTTAGTGGACACTGAAGCTTTCTTT
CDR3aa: CAWSLVDTEAFF

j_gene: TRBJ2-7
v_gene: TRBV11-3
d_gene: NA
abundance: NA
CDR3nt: TGTGCCAGCAGCTTGGCGGAGGGGGCTTTCGAGCAGTACTTC
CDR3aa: CASSLAEGAFEQYF

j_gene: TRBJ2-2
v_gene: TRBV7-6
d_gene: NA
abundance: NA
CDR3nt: TGTGCCAGCAGCTCGGTGGCCGGGGAGCTGTTTTTT
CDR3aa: CASSSVAGELFF

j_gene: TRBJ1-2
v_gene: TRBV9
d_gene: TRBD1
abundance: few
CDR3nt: TGTGCCAGCAGCAAGGGACAGGCGGAAAACTATGGCTACACCTTC
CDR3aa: CASSKGQAENYGYTF

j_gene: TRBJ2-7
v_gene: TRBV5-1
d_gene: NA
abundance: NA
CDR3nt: TGCGCCAGCAGCGGGCAGGTCAGCTCCTACGAGCAGTACTTC
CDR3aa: CASSGQVSSYEQYF

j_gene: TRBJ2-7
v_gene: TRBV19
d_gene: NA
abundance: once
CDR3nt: TGTGCCAGTACCCTGGGGGCTCCTGGGGACGAGCAGTACTTC
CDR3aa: CASTLGAPGDEQYF

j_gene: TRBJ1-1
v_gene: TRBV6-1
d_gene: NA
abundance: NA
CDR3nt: TGTGCCAGCAGTGATATGCGAGGGGGCACTGAAGCTTTCTTT
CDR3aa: CASSDMRGGTEAFF

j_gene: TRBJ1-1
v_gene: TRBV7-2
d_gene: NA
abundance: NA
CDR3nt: TGTGCCAGCAGCTTAGCCGCAGGGAGGAACACTGAAGCTTTCTTT
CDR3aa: CASSLAAGRNTEAFF

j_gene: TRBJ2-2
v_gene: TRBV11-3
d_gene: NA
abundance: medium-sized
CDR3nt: TGTGCCAGCAGCTTGGGAGGGAACACCGGGGAGCTGTTTTTT
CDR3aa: CASSLGGNTGELFF

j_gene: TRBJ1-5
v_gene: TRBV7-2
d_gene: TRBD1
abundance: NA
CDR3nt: TGTGCCAGCAGCTGGGGGACAGCCCCTAATCAGCCCCAGCATTTT
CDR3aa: CASSWGTAPNQPQHF

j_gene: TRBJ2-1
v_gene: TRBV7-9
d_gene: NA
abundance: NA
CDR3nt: TGTGCCAGCAGCTTAGCGGCGGGGGCCGCCTCGGAGCAGTTCTTC
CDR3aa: CASSLAAGAASEQFF

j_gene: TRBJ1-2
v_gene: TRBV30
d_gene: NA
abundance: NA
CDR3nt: TGTGCCTGGAGTGAACAGGGAAGGTATGGCTACACCTTC
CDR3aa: CAWSEQGRYGYTF

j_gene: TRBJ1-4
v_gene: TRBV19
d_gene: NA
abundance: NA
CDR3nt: TGTGCCAGCAGGACAGAGAATAATGAAAAACTGTTTTTT
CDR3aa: CASRTENNEKLFF

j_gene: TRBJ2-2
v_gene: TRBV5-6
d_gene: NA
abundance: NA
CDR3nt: TGTGCCAGCAGCCCAGTAGGGCTGAACACCGGGGAGCTGTTTTTT
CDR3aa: CASSPVGLNTGELFF

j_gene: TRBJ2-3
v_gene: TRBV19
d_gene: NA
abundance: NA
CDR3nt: TGTGCCAGTACAATGGGTCAGGGAATCACAGATACGCAGTATTTT
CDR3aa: CASTMGQGITDTQYF

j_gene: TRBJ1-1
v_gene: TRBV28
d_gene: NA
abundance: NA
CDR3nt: TGTGCCAGCCATTCGGAAGGGGCGTCGACTGAAGCTTTCTTT
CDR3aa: CASHSEGASTEAFF

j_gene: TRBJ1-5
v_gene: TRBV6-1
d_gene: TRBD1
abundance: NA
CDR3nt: TGTGCCAGCAGTGCTTCCGGGACAGGGGGTCAGCCCCAGCATTTT
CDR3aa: CASSASGTGGQPQHF

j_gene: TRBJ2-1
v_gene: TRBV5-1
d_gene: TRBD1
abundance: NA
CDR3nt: TGCGCCAGCAGTATGGGACAGGGCGCCTACAATGAGCAGTTCTTC
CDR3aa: CASSMGQGAYNEQFF

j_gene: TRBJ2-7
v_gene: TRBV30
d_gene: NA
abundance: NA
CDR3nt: TGTGCCTGGAGCCTCAGCCGGACCTACGAGCAGTACTTC
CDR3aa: CAWSLSRTYEQYF

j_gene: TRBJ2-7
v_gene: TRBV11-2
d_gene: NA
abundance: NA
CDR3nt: TGTGCCAGCAGCTTAGATCCCAGCGGACCAGGGTCCTACGAGCAGTACTTC
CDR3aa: CASSLDPSGPGSYEQYF

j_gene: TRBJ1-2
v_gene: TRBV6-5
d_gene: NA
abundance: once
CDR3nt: TGTGCCAGCAGTCCCATGCTGGGTGGCTACACCTTC
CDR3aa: CASSPMLGGYTF

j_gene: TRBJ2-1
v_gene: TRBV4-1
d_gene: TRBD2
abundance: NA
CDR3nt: TGCGCCAGCAGCCCATATCAAGAGCGGGGGGGCATTCATGAGCAGTTCTTC
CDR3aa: CASSPYQERGGIHEQFF

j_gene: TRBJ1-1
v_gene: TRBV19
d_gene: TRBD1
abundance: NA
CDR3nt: TGTGCCAGTAGTATCGAAGGACAGGGGAGTATGAACACTGAAGCTTTCTTT
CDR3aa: CASSIEGQGSMNTEAFF